These T cell receptor beta chains were read from a single sample in a study of T cells in localized non-small cell lung cancer. Some clones are missing from TCRdb's copy, which holds only in-frame ones; the method was immunoSEQ multiplex PCR. The table includes around 130,000 clones, about 89% detected once. This sample comprised peripheral blood, obtained before any cancer treatment. These receptors all stem from a female donor over 55 with stage I lung adenocarcinoma. Each CDR3 is given with its conserved first and last residue. The D gene is left open where the match is weak. Not all rows give a size; the values are once, few, many and, for expanded clones, a class.

TRBV10-2,TRBJ2-1,.,medium-sized,CASSEFGYNEQFF,TGCGCCAGCAGTGAGTTCGGATACAATGAGCAGTTCTTC
TRBV2,TRBJ1-5,.,.,CASSEWGGSQPQHF,TGTGCCAGCAGTGAATGGGGGGGTAGTCAGCCCCAGCATTTT
TRBV9,TRBJ2-1,.,.,CASSPQSSISYNEQFF,TGTGCCAGCAGCCCACAAAGCTCAATCTCCTACAATGAGCAGTTCTTC
TRBV10-2,TRBJ2-2,.,.,CASSLNTGELFF,TGCGCCAGCAGTTTGAACACCGGGGAGCTGTTTTTT
TRBV6-5,TRBJ1-1,.,.,CASSQTNEAFF,TGTGCCAGCAGCCAGACCAATGAAGCTTTCTTT
TRBV28,TRBJ2-7,.,.,CASIRFGGRYEQYF,TGTGCCAGCATCAGATTTGGGGGCCGCTACGAGCAGTACTTC
TRBV4-1,TRBJ2-3,.,.,CASSHTSTDTQYF,TGCGCCAGCAGCCACACGAGCACAGATACGCAGTATTTT
TRBV9,TRBJ2-1,TRBD2,.,CASSATTRREVINEQFF,TGTGCCAGCAGCGCTACTACTCGGCGGGAGGTAATAAATGAGCAGTTCTTC
TRBV19,TRBJ2-4,.,.,CASSGVAKNIQYF,TGTGCCAGTAGTGGGGTAGCCAAAAACATTCAGTACTTC
TRBV2,TRBJ1-4,.,few,CASSLRNGEKLFF,TGTGCCAGCAGTCTCCGAAATGGCGAAAAACTGTTTTTT
TRBV28,TRBJ1-2,TRBD1,.,CASTRLGTGVYGYTF,TGTGCCAGCACCCGCTTAGGGACAGGGGTCTATGGCTACACCTTC
TRBV5-1,TRBJ1-4,.,.,CASSPFKATNEKLFF,TGCGCCAGCAGCCCTTTCAAGGCTACTAATGAAAAACTGTTTTTT
TRBV7-2,TRBJ2-1,.,once,CASSLGGPYNEQFF,TGTGCCAGCAGCTTAGGAGGACCTTACAATGAGCAGTTCTTC
TRBV9,TRBJ2-5,.,few,CASSVGPHQETQYF,TGTGCCAGCAGCGTAGGCCCACACCAAGAGACCCAGTACTTC
TRBV6-1,TRBJ2-7,TRBD1,.,CASSESSGQGQYF,TGTGCCAGCAGTGAGTCCTCCGGACAGGGTCAGTACTTC
TRBV27,TRBJ2-1,.,.,CASTFTPGRGDNEQFF,TGTGCCAGCACCTTCACTCCGGGGCGCGGGGACAATGAGCAGTTCTTC
TRBV6-5,TRBJ2-5,.,.,CASSYSTSRPETQYF,TGTGCCAGCAGTTACTCCACTAGCCGTCCAGAGACCCAGTACTTC
TRBV7-9,TRBJ2-3,.,.,CASSFADTQYF,TGTGCCAGCAGCTTTGCAGATACGCAGTATTTT
TRBV6-6,TRBJ2-1,.,.,CASSLRDSYNEQFF,TGTGCCAGCAGTTTACGGGACTCCTACAATGAGCAGTTCTTC
TRBV27,TRBJ2-7,.,once,CASRKGIYEQYF,TGTGCCAGCCGGAAAGGGATCTACGAGCAGTACTTC
TRBV12-5,TRBJ2-7,TRBD1,.,CASGLFQGAGSYEQYF,TGTGCTAGTGGTTTGTTTCAGGGGGCTGGTTCCTACGAGCAGTACTTC
TRBV6-5,TRBJ2-5,.,.,CASSTKETQYF,TGTGCCAGCAGTACAAAAGAGACCCAGTACTTC
TRBV28,TRBJ2-1,TRBD1,.,CASSPGTGDYNEQFF,TGTGCCAGCAGTCCCGGGACAGGGGACTACAATGAGCAGTTCTTC
TRBV6-6,TRBJ2-1,.,.,CASSKTSYYEQFF,TGTGCCAGCAGTAAGACTAGTTACTATGAGCAGTTCTTC
TRBV9,TRBJ2-3,.,.,CASSVEGQRNTDTQYF,TGTGCCAGCAGCGTTGAAGGACAGCGAAACACAGATACGCAGTATTTT
TRBV2,TRBJ2-7,.,.,CASRTAGSSYEQYF,TGTGCCAGCAGGACGGCAGGGAGCTCCTACGAGCAGTACTTC
TRBV5-5,TRBJ2-5,.,.,CASSLVPGNSIQETQYF,TGTGCCAGCAGCTTGGTCCCTGGAAACAGCATTCAAGAGACCCAGTACTTC
TRBV2,TRBJ1-2,TRBD1,.,CASDLQGNQFYGYTF,TGTGCCAGCGACCTACAGGGGAACCAGTTCTATGGCTACACCTTC
TRBV18,TRBJ2-7,TRBD2,.,CASSPSGAKRYEQYF,TGTGCCAGCTCACCAAGCGGGGCCAAAAGGTACGAGCAGTACTTC
TRBV19,TRBJ1-5,.,.,CASSIGVPNQPQHF,TGTGCCAGTAGTATCGGAGTACCAAATCAGCCCCAGCATTTT
TRBV5-6,TRBJ1-5,.,.,CASSSQGSMGWHQPQHF,TGTGCCAGCAGCTCGCAGGGGAGTATGGGTTGGCATCAGCCCCAGCATTTT
TRBV19,TRBJ1-2,.,.,CASSIVTGGYTF,TGTGCCAGTAGTATAGTAACGGGGGGCTACACCTTC
TRBV15,TRBJ2-1,TRBD1,.,CATSTGGTGDNEQFF,TGTGCCACCAGCACCGGCGGGACAGGGGACAATGAGCAGTTCTTC
TRBV6-4,TRBJ2-5,TRBD2,.,CASTPSVAGEETQYF,TGTGCCAGCACCCCTTCAGTAGCGGGAGAAGAGACCCAGTACTTC
TRBV4-1,TRBJ2-7,.,.,CASSPMGSYEQYF,TGCGCCAGCAGCCCCATGGGCTCCTACGAGCAGTACTTC
TRBV28,TRBJ1-2,.,.,CASSYPDRTLYGYTF,TGTGCCAGCAGTTACCCGGACAGAACCCTCTATGGCTACACCTTC
TRBV28,TRBJ1-4,.,.,CASSSPSGGNEKLFF,TGTGCCAGCAGTTCCCCCTCGGGGGGTAATGAAAAACTGTTTTTT
TRBV11-2,TRBJ1-3,.,.,CASSLAGAGNTIYF,TGTGCCAGCAGCTTAGCGGGGGCTGGAAACACCATATATTTT
TRBV28,TRBJ1-1,.,.,CATAEVTVNTEAFF,TGTGCCACCGCCGAAGTGACAGTCAACACTGAAGCTTTCTTT
TRBV29-1,TRBJ2-6,.,once,CSAAVERTLEVSRSSGANVLTF,TGCAGCGCAGCAGTGGAGAGAACCCTGGAAGTAAGTAGGAGCTCTGGGGCCAACGTCCTGACTTTC
TRBV9,TRBJ2-7,TRBD1,.,CASSATGASYEQYF,TGTGCCAGCAGCGCCACAGGGGCATCCTACGAGCAGTACTTC
TRBV29-1,TRBJ2-2,.,.,CSANRRAGELFF,TGCAGCGCAAACCGCAGGGCCGGGGAGCTGTTTTTT
TRBV18,TRBJ1-1,.,.,CASSPGKQNTEAFF,TGTGCCAGCTCACCAGGAAAACAGAACACTGAAGCTTTCTTT
TRBV11-1,TRBJ2-7,TRBD2,once,CASRPLAGAYEQYF,TGTGCCAGCAGACCCCTAGCGGGGGCCTACGAGCAGTACTTC
TRBV5-6,TRBJ1-1,.,.,CASSLNTGTEAFF,TGTGCCAGCAGCTTGAACACAGGCACTGAAGCTTTCTTT
TRBV4-1,TRBJ2-1,TRBD2,.,CASSQAPPSGTFYNEQFF,TGCGCCAGCAGCCAAGCACCCCCTAGCGGGACATTCTACAATGAGCAGTTCTTC
TRBV9,TRBJ2-7,TRBD2,.,CASSPDSGRAYEQYF,TGTGCCAGCAGCCCCGATAGCGGGAGGGCCTACGAGCAGTACTTC
TRBV9,TRBJ2-3,.,few,CASSVGRGTDTQYF,TGTGCCAGCAGCGTAGGACGCGGCACAGATACGCAGTATTTT
TRBV9,TRBJ1-5,.,few,CASSVDVRNQPQHF,TGTGCCAGCAGCGTGGACGTACGCAATCAGCCCCAGCATTTT
TRBV6-5,TRBJ1-1,TRBD1,.,CASTKGQGRTEAFF,TGTGCCAGCACCAAGGGACAGGGACGCACTGAAGCTTTCTTT
TRBV2,TRBJ1-5,.,.,CASSRVLGSNQPQHF,TGTGCCAGCTCCCGGGTCCTGGGGAGCAATCAGCCCCAGCATTTT
TRBV6-6,TRBJ2-7,.,once,CASSFQSAQSSYEQYF,TGTGCCAGCAGTTTCCAATCGGCGCAGAGCTCCTACGAGCAGTACTTC
TRBV18,TRBJ2-3,TRBD2,.,CASSPGTSGSGADTQYF,TGTGCCAGCTCACCCGGGACTAGCGGGAGTGGTGCAGATACGCAGTATTTT
TRBV19,TRBJ2-1,TRBD2,.,CASSPRTSGRKLDEQFF,TGTGCCAGTAGTCCCAGGACTAGCGGGAGGAAGTTGGATGAGCAGTTCTTC